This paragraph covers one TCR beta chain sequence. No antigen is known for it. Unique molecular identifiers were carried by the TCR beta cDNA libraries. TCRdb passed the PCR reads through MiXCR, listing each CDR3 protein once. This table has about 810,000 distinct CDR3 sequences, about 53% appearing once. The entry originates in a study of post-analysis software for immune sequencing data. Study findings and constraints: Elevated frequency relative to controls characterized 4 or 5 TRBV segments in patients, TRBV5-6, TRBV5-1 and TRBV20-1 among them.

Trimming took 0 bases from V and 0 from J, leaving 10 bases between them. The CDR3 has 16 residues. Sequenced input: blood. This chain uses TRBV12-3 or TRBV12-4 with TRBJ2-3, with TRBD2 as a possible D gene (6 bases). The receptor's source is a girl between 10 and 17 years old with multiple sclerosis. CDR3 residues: CASSLAGGTSTDTQYF. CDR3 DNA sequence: TGTGCCAGCAGTTTAGCGGGTGGGACTAGCACAGATACGCAGTATTTT.